The clone carrying this T cell receptor (beta chain) appeared a few times. As yet, its antigen is unknown. V lost 3 bases to trimming and J lost 10 bases, with 13 bases between them. The length of the CDR3 is 12 residues. CDR1 DFQATT and CDR2 SNEGSKA come from the germline V gene (reference sequence). This sample was included in a study of blood T cells in healthy people across ages. Study context: Per every two T cells, about one barcoded beta molecule was captured by template switching.

Combining a sample-barcoded 5' primer with a J-beta primer mix, a second PCR ran for roughly 6 to 12 cycles. TCRdb re-analysed the 5' RACE reads in MiXCR, keeping a single row per CDR3 protein. The table has around 710,000 distinct CDR3 sequences, about 40% seen once; the top ten hold roughly 20%. Study-level findings and limits: Strong correlation existed between TCR beta diversity and naive T cell percentage. There were more naive CD4+ cells and higher diversity in long-lived donors than in aged donors. Older age went with lower TCR beta diversity per million T cells, in a roughly linear way.

The source is a woman aged 55 to 70 in good health. Input material: blood. V is TRBV20-1 and J is TRBJ2-1; D tentatively reads TRBD1 or TRBD2 (5 bases each). The CDR3 region is CSASAGTQEQFF. The CDR3 DNA is TGCAGTGCTAGCGCCGGGACCCAGGAGCAGTTCTTC.